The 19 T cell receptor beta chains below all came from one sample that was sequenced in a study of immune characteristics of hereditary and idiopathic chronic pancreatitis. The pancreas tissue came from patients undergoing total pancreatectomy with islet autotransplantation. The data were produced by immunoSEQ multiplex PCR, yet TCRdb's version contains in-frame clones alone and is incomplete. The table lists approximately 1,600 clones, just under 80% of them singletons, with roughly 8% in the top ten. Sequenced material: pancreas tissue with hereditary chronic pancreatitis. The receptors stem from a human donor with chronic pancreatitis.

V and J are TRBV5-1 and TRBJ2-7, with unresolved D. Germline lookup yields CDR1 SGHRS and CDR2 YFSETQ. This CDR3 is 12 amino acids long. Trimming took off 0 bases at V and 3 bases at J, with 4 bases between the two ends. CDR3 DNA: TGCGCCAGCAGCTTGGGGCACTACGAGCAGTACTTC. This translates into CASSLGHYEQYF.

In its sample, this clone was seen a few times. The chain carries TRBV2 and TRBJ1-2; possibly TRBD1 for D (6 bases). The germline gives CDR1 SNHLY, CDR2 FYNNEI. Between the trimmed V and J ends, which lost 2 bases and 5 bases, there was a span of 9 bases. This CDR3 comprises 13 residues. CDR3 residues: CASSERGAYGYTF. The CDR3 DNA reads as TGTGCCAGCAGTGAAAGGGGGGCGTATGGCTACACCTTC.

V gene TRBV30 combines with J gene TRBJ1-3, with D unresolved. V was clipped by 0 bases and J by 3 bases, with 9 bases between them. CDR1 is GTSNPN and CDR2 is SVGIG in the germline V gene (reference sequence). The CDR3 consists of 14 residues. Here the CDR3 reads CAWSVWGGGNTIYF. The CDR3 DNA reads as TGTGCCTGGAGTGTTTGGGGAGGTGGAAACACCATATATTTT.

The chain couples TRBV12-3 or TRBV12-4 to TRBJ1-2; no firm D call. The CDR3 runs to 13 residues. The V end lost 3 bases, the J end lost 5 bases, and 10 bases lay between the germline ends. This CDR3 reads CASSFKVTYGYTF. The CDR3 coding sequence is TGTGCCAGCAGTTTTAAGGTGACATATGGCTACACCTTC.

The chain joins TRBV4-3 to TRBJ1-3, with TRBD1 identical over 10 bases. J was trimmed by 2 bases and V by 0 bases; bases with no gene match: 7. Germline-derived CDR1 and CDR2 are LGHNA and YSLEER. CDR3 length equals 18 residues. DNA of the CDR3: TGCGCCAGCAGCCAAGATACCCGGACAGGGGGACCTGGAAACACCATATATTTT. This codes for CASSQDTRTGGPGNTIYF.

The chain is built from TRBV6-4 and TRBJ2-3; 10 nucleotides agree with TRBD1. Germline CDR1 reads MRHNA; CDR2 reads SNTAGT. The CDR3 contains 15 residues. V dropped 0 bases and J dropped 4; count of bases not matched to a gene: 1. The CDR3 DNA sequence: TGTGCCAGCAGTGACTCGACAGGGGGCGCAGATACGCAGTATTTT. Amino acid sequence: CASSDSTGGADTQYF.

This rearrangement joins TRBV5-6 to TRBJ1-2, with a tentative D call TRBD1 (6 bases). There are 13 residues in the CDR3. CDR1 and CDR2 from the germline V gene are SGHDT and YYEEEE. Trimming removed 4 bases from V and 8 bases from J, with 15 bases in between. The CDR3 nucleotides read TGTGCCAGCAGCCCGCGCAGGGGCATAGGCTACACCTTC. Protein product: CASSPRRGIGYTF.

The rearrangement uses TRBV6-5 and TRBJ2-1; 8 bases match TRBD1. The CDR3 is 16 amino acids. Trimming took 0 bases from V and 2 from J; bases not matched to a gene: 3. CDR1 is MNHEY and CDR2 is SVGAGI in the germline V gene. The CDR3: CASSYSPGQAYNEQFF. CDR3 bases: TGTGCCAGCAGTTACTCCCCGGGACAGGCCTACAATGAGCAGTTCTTC.

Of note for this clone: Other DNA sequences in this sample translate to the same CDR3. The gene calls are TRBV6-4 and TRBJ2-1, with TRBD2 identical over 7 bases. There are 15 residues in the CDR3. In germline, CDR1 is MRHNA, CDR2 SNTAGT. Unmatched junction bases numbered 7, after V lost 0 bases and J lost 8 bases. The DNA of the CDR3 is TGTGCCAGCAGTGACTCGACTAGTGGGGGGGATGAGCAGTTCTTC. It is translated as CASSDSTSGGDEQFF.

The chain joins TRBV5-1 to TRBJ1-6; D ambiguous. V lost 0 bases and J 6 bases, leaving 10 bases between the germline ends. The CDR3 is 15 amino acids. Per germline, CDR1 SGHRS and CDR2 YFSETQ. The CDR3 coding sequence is TGCGCCAGCAGCTTGGACAATGGAGTTAATTCACCCCTCCACTTT. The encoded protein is CASSLDNGVNSPLHF.

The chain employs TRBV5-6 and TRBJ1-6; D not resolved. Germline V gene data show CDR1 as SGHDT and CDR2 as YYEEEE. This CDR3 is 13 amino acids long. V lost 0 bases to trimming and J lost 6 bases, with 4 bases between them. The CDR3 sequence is CASSLAGNSPLHF. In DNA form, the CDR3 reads TGTGCCAGCAGCTTGGCCGGTAATTCACCCCTCCACTTT.

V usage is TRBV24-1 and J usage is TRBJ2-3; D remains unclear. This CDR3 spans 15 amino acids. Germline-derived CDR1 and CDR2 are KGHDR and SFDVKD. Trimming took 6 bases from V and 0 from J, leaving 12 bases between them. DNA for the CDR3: TGTGCCACCAGTTCTAGGCAGGAAAGCACAGATACGCAGTATTTT. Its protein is CATSSRQESTDTQYF.

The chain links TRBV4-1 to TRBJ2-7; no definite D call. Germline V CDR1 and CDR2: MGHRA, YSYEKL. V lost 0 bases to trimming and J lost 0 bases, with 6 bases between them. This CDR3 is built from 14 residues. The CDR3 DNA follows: TGCGCCAGCAGCCAAGATCCGGGCTCCTACGAGCAGTACTTC. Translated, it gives CASSQDPGSYEQYF.

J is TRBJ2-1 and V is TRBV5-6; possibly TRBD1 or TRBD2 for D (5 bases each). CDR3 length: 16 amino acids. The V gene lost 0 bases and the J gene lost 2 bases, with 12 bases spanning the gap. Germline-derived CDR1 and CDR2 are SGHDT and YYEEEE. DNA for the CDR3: TGTGCCAGCAGCTTGGAGGGGACCCTCACCTACAATGAGCAGTTCTTC. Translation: CASSLEGTLTYNEQFF.

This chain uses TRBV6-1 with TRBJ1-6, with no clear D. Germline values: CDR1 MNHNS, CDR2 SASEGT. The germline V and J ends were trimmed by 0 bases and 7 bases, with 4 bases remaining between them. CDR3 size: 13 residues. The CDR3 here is CASSEAENSPLHF. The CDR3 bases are TGTGCCAGCAGTGAAGCAGAAAATTCACCCCTCCACTTT.

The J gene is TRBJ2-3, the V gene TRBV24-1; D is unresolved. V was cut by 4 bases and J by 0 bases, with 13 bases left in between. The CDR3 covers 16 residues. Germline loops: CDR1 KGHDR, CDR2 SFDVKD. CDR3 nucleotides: TGTGCCACCAGTGACACAGAGACCACTAGCACAGATACGCAGTATTTT. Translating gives CATSDTETTSTDTQYF.

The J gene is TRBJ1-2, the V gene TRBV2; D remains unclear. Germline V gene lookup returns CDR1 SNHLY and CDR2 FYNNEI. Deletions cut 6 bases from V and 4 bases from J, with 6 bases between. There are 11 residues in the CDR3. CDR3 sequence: CASRGLYGYTF. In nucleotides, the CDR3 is TGTGCCAGCAGAGGGCTCTATGGCTACACCTTC.

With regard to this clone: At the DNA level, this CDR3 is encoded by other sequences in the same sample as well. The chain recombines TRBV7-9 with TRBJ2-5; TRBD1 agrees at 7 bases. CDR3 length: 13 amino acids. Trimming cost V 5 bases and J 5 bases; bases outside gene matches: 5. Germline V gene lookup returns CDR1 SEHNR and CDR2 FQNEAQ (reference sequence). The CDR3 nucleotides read TGTGCCAGCAGCCTTGACAGGGCTGAGACCCAGTACTTC. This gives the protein CASSLDRAETQYF.

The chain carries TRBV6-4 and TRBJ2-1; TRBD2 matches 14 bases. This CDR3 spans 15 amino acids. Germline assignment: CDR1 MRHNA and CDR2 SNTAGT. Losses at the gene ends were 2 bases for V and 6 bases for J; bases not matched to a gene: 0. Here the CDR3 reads CASSDGTSGGNEQFF. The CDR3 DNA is TGTGCCAGCAGTGACGGGACTAGCGGGGGCAATGAGCAGTTCTTC.